The rows below give T cell receptor beta chains drawn from one sample of a study of regulatory T cells. Method: immunoSEQ multiplex PCR; TCRdb's copy keeps in-frame clones and lacks some. The table lists 15,000 or so clones, about 92% of them singletons. The sample was CD8+ T cells sorted from blood. These receptors all come from a person aged 18-30 years with CD3G deficiency. Each CDR3 is given with its conserved first and last residue. A D gene is named only where the DNA matches it firmly. A row's size may be missing; if present it is once, few, many or a size class.

V: TRBV4-3; size: -; J: TRBJ1-2; D: TRBD1; DNA: TGCGCCAGCAGCCAAGATCTCTGGGACAGGGGATTAGCCGGTGGCTACACCTTC; CDR3: CASSQDLWDRGLAGGYTF
V: TRBV27; size: -; J: TRBJ2-1; D: -; DNA: TGTGCCAGCAGTTTAAGAGGTAATGAGCAGTTCTTC; CDR3: CASSLRGNEQFF
V: TRBV27; size: -; J: TRBJ1-2; D: -; DNA: TGTGCCAGCAGGGCAGGGTGGGGCTACACCTTC; CDR3: CASRAGWGYTF
V: TRBV5-1; size: -; J: TRBJ2-7; D: -; DNA: TGCGCCAGCAGCCGGAGACCGGCCGAGCAGTACTTC; CDR3: CASSRRPAEQYF
V: TRBV10-1; size: -; J: TRBJ2-7; D: -; DNA: TGCGCCAGCAGTGAGCGTTTGGGCTCCTACGAGCAGTACTTC; CDR3: CASSERLGSYEQYF
V: TRBV9; size: -; J: TRBJ2-5; D: -; DNA: TGTGCCAGCAGCGTAGGGGGGCGGGCACAAGAGACCCAGTACTTC; CDR3: CASSVGGRAQETQYF
V: TRBV6-1; size: -; J: TRBJ1-1; D: -; DNA: TGTGCCAGCAGTGAAGTAGACCTCAGAGTCACTGAAGCTTTCTTT; CDR3: CASSEVDLRVTEAFF
V: TRBV7-8; size: -; J: TRBJ2-7; D: TRBD1; DNA: TGTGCCAGCAGCCATGGACAGGATTCCTACGAGCAGTACTTC; CDR3: CASSHGQDSYEQYF
V: TRBV27; size: -; J: TRBJ1-6; D: TRBD1; DNA: TGTGCCAGCAGTTGGGACAGCTTATCACCCCTCCACTTT; CDR3: CASSWDSLSPLHF
V: TRBV10-2; size: -; J: TRBJ2-1; D: -; DNA: TGCGCCAGCAGTGAGTCTTCGACAGAGCAGTTCTTC; CDR3: CASSESSTEQFF
V: TRBV13; size: once; J: TRBJ1-3; D: -; DNA: TGTGCCAGCTTGGACAGTGGTCTCGGCTCTGGAAACACCATATATTTT; CDR3: CASLDSGLGSGNTIYF
V: TRBV7-8; size: once; J: TRBJ2-2; D: TRBD1; DNA: TGTGCCAGCAGCTTAGGAGACAGGGCTGTGGCCGGGGAGCTGTTTTTT; CDR3: CASSLGDRAVAGELFF
V: TRBV7-3; size: -; J: TRBJ1-1; D: -; DNA: TGTGCCAGCAGCTTAACTCGAGGGCTAGGGACTGAAGCTTTCTTT; CDR3: CASSLTRGLGTEAFF
V: TRBV25-1; size: -; J: TRBJ2-6; D: TRBD1; DNA: TGTGCCAGCAGAGGGACAGGGGGCCGCTCTGGGGCCAACGTCCTGACTTTC; CDR3: CASRGTGGRSGANVLTF
V: TRBV6-1; size: -; J: TRBJ1-2; D: TRBD1; DNA: TGTGCCAGCAGTTCCCGGACAGGGAACTATGGCTACACCTTC; CDR3: CASSSRTGNYGYTF
V: TRBV9; size: once; J: TRBJ1-6; D: -; DNA: TGTGCCAGCAGCGTGGGTGGGGGCCAGGGTAATTCACCCCTCCACTTT; CDR3: CASSVGGGQGNSPLHF
V: TRBV10-3; size: -; J: TRBJ2-3; D: -; DNA: TGTGCCATCACCCCAGGGGAGGCAGATACGCAGTATTTT; CDR3: CAITPGEADTQYF
V: TRBV7-2; size: -; J: TRBJ1-1; D: TRBD1; DNA: TGTGCCAGCAGCTTTCAGGGGGGCATGAACACTGAAGCTTTCTTT; CDR3: CASSFQGGMNTEAFF
V: TRBV4-3; size: -; J: TRBJ2-7; D: TRBD1; DNA: TGCGCCAGCAGCCCACTACTCGGGACAGGCGTTTTATCCGAGCAGTACTTC; CDR3: CASSPLLGTGVLSEQYF
V: TRBV27; size: -; J: TRBJ2-7; D: TRBD1; DNA: TGTGCCAGCAAGACAGGGGCAGGCTACGAGCAGTACTTC; CDR3: CASKTGAGYEQYF
V: TRBV9; size: -; J: TRBJ1-2; D: -; DNA: TGTGCCAGCTCTTCAGGGACCTATTCTAACTATGGCTACACCTTC; CDR3: CASSSGTYSNYGYTF
V: TRBV27; size: -; J: TRBJ1-4; D: -; DNA: TGTGCCAGCAGTCTGTCGGGGGGGCTCAATGAAAAACTGTTTTTT; CDR3: CASSLSGGLNEKLFF
V: TRBV4-1; size: -; J: TRBJ2-2; D: -; DNA: TGCGCCAGCAGCCAATCCGGGGAGCTGTTTTTT; CDR3: CASSQSGELFF
V: TRBV7-9; size: once; J: TRBJ2-2; D: TRBD2; DNA: TGTGCCAGCAGCTCGGGACTAGCGGGATCGTACACCGGGGAGCTGTTTTTT; CDR3: CASSSGLAGSYTGELFF
V: TRBV21-1; size: -; J: TRBJ2-3; D: -; DNA: TGTGCCAGCAGCTCCCGTCCCCCCCCCACAGATACGCAGTATTTT; CDR3: CASSSRPPPTDTQYF
V: TRBV15; size: -; J: TRBJ2-1; D: TRBD2; DNA: TGTGCCACCAGCAGAGACTGGGACTACCTATACAATGAGCAGTTCTTC; CDR3: CATSRDWDYLYNEQFF
V: TRBV4-1; size: once; J: TRBJ2-3; D: -; DNA: TGCGCCAGCAGCCAAGAGTTAACAGCGGGCCGAGATACGCAGTATTTT; CDR3: CASSQELTAGRDTQYF
V: TRBV5-4; size: once; J: TRBJ2-5; D: TRBD2; DNA: TGTGCCAGCAGCTTGGCCCCGGCTAGCGGGGGGTGGGCAGTAGAGACCCAGTACTTC; CDR3: CASSLAPASGGWAVETQYF
V: TRBV7-9; size: few; J: TRBJ2-5; D: TRBD2; DNA: TGTGCCAGCAGCCCTGCTGAGGCTAGCGGCCAAGAGACCCAGTACTTC; CDR3: CASSPAEASGQETQYF
V: TRBV28; size: -; J: TRBJ2-7; D: -; DNA: TGTGCCAGCAGTTTAGGGCAGGGTCGCGAGCAGTACTTC; CDR3: CASSLGQGREQYF
V: TRBV7-9; size: -; J: TRBJ2-3; D: TRBD1; DNA: TGTGCCAGCAGCCCCCCGACAGGGGACCAACTCACAGATACGCAGTATTTT; CDR3: CASSPPTGDQLTDTQYF
V: TRBV28; size: -; J: TRBJ2-1; D: -; DNA: TGTGCCAGCAGTTCGGCCAACCCCTACAATGAGCAGTTCTTC; CDR3: CASSSANPYNEQFF
V: TRBV11-3; size: -; J: TRBJ2-3; D: -; DNA: TGTGCCAGCAGCCACCGAAGACTAGGTACGCAGTATTTT; CDR3: CASSHRRLGTQYF
V: TRBV7-9; size: -; J: TRBJ2-1; D: -; DNA: TGTGCCAGCAGCGACCCGGGGTGGCGGCCATACGAGCAGTTCTTC; CDR3: CASSDPGWRPYEQFF
V: TRBV11-2; size: -; J: TRBJ2-7; D: -; DNA: TGTGCCAGCAGCTTAATGTCCTACGAGCAGTACTTC; CDR3: CASSLMSYEQYF